One sample yielded the 19 T cell receptor beta chains listed below, sequenced in a study of T cell repertoires in MIS-A myocarditis. Measured with immunoSEQ multiplex PCR; TCRdb has only the in-frame clones, and not every one. The sample shows 10,000 to 13,000 clones, 75% to 85% of them seen only once. The specimen was right ventricle heart tissue obtained at autopsy. These TCRs come from a man between 18 and 35 years old with fulminant myocarditis from multisystem inflammatory syndrome in adults (MIS-A) after COVID-19.

This clone was found a few times. The chain uses TRBV4-2 and TRBJ1-3; D is undetermined. The V end lost 2 bases, the J end lost 2 bases, and 13 bases lay between the germline ends. In germline, CDR1 is LGHNA, CDR2 YNFKEQ. The CDR3 loop spans 16 amino acids. The CDR3 spells CASSQTTARTGNTIYF. The CDR3 nucleotides are TGTGCCAGCAGCCAAACCACGGCCCGAACTGGAAACACCATATATTTT.

This clone was detected a few times. The CDR3: CASSSGPSYGYTF. The CDR3, as DNA: TGTGCCAGCAGTTCTGGACCGAGCTATGGCTACACCTTC. The rearrangement links TRBV6-6 to TRBJ1-2; no reliable D call. This CDR3 is built from 13 residues. Trimming took 4 bases from V and 4 from J, leaving 10 bases between them. The germline gives CDR1 MNHNY, CDR2 SVGAGI (reference sequence).

The chain uses TRBV2 and TRBJ1-5; no clear D. Germline V gives CDR1 SNHLY, CDR2 FYNNEI. The V end was cut by 7 bases, the J end by 4 bases, with 11 bases between. The CDR3 runs 13 residues. CDR3 sequence: CASTEQPNQPQHF. As DNA, the CDR3 is TGTGCCAGCACGGAACAGCCGAATCAGCCCCAGCATTTT.

CDR3 bases: TGTGCCAGCAGCTTTACATTTGGTACCGGGGAGCTGTTTTTT. Translating gives CASSFTFGTGELFF. The chain links TRBV7-9 to TRBJ2-2; no clear D. Trimming left V 3 bases short and J 5 bases short, with 10 bases between. The CDR3 length is 14 residues. CDR1 and CDR2 from the germline V gene are SEHNR and FQNEAQ (reference sequence). The full variable domain, completed using reference TRBV7-9 and TRBJ2-2, is DTGVSQNPRHKITKRGQNVTFRCDPISEHNRLYWYRQTLGQGPEFLTYFQNEAQLEKSRLLSDRFSAERPKGSFSTLEIQRTEQGDSAMYLCASSFTFGTGELFFGEGSRLTVL.

This rearrangement joins TRBV7-8 to TRBJ1-2; D unclear. The CDR3 loop spans 16 amino acids. V gave up 1 base and J gave up 7 bases, with 19 bases separating them. CDR1 is SGHVS, CDR2 FQNEAQ, per germline. Here the CDR3 reads CASSLDIETGLGGYTF. The CDR3 coding sequence is TGTGCCAGCAGCTTAGATATCGAGACGGGTCTCGGTGGCTACACCTTC.

CDR3 loop: CASSLGPGGLDGELFF. The CDR3 DNA sequence: TGCGCCAGCAGCTTGGGGCCAGGCGGGCTTGACGGGGAGCTGTTTTTT. The V call is TRBV5-1, the J call TRBJ2-2; D may be TRBD2 (5 bases). This CDR3 is 16 amino acids long. Between the trimmed V and J ends, which lost 0 bases and 7 bases, there was a span of 16 bases. The germline V gene encodes CDR1 SGHRS and CDR2 YFSETQ.

The genes are TRBV7-9 and TRBJ1-5; D unresolved. V lost 5 bases, J lost 0 bases, and 8 bases lay in between. CDR1 and CDR2 from the germline V gene are SEHNR and FQNEAQ (reference sequence). The CDR3 length is 14 residues. The CDR3 here is CASSTSGSNQPQHF. DNA of the CDR3: TGTGCCAGCAGCACCAGTGGTAGCAATCAGCCCCAGCATTTT.

The sample holds a few counts of this clone. The genes are TRBV4-1 and TRBJ1-5; D is unresolved. Germline CDR1 reads MGHRA; CDR2 reads YSYEKL. V lost 0 bases, J lost 6 bases, and 12 bases lay in between. CDR3 size: 15 residues. CDR3 coding DNA: TGCGCCAGCAGCCAAGAGGGTCAAGGTTCTCAGCCCCAGCATTTT. This translates into CASSQEGQGSQPQHF.

The chain uses TRBV19 and TRBJ1-1; D may be TRBD1 (5 bases). The length of the CDR3 is 15 residues. Germline V gene sequence: CDR1 LNHDA, CDR2 SQIVND (reference sequence). The ends were cut back, 0 bases at V and 6 bases at J, with 14 bases in the middle. CDR3 residues: CASSIDWGRSSEAFF. The CDR3 nucleotides are TGTGCCAGTAGTATAGATTGGGGCAGGTCTTCTGAAGCTTTCTTT. Together with reference TRBV19 and TRBJ1-1, the CDR3 gives the full variable domain: DGGITQSPKYLFRKEGQNVTLSCEQNLNHDAMYWYRQDPGQGLRLIYYSQIVNDFQKGDIAEGYSVSREKKESFPLTVTSAQKNPTAFYLCASSIDWGRSSEAFFGQGTRLTVV.

V and J are TRBV3-1 (or the pseudogene TRBV3-2) and TRBJ2-5; 9 nucleotides agree with TRBD2. The CDR3 spans 13 residues. The V and J ends lost 4 bases and 4 bases, in that order; junction bases with no gene match: 1. CDR1 is LGHDT, CDR2 YNNKEL, per germline (reference sequence). CDR3 DNA sequence: TGTGCCAGCAGCCCGCGGGAGGGAGAGACCCAGTACTTC. Encoded protein: CASSPREGETQYF.

The V gene is TRBV2, the J gene TRBJ2-7; D is possibly TRBD2 (5 bases). The CDR3 has 13 residues. V shed 3 bases and J shed 10 bases, with 16 bases lying between them. From germline, CDR1 is SNHLY and CDR2 FYNNEI. The DNA of the CDR3 is TGTGCCAGCAGTGACCTTCGGGGAGTCAGTCAGTACTTC. It encodes CASSDLRGVSQYF.

The J gene is TRBJ1-1, the V gene TRBV29-1; D is ambiguous. The CDR3 runs to 14 residues. V was shortened by 4 bases and J by 0 bases, with 12 bases between the two germline ends. Germline values: CDR1 SQVTM, CDR2 ANQGSEA. The CDR3 nucleotides read TGCAGCGTTGCGCGCGGACTAATGAACACTGAAGCTTTCTTT. As protein: CSVARGLMNTEAFF. Together with reference TRBV29-1 and TRBJ1-1, the CDR3 gives the full variable domain: SAVISQKPSRDICQRGTSLTIQCQVDSQVTMMFWYRQQPGQSLTLIATANQGSEATYESGFVIDKFPISRPNLTFSTLTVSNMSPEDSSIYLCSVARGLMNTEAFFGQGTRLTVV.

Written as DNA, the CDR3 is TGTGCCAGCAGCGCGGGAGGACCGGCCACTCCGTACTACGAGCAGTACTTC. Its translation: CASSAGGPATPYYEQYF. The genes are TRBV5-4 and TRBJ2-7; 8 nucleotides agree with TRBD2. In germline, CDR1 is SGHNT, CDR2 YYREEE (reference sequence). The CDR3 spans 17 residues. With 4 bases clipped from V and 3 bases from J, the junction kept 15 bases outside the gene matches.

The chain is built from TRBV9 and TRBJ1-2; D call uncertain. The CDR3 totals 17 residues. Germline CDR1 SGDLS, CDR2 YYNGEE. Deletions cut 3 bases from V and 1 base from J, with 19 bases between. CDR3 in DNA: TGTGCCAGCAGCGCGGGAGGTAATGTGGGAGGTAACTATGGCTACACCTTC. This sequence encodes CASSAGGNVGGNYGYTF. The variable domain in full, completed from reference TRBV9 and TRBJ1-2, reads DSGVTQTPKHLITATGQRVTLRCSPRSGDLSVYWYQQSLDQGLQFLIQYYNGEERAKGNILERFSAQQFPDLHSELNLSSLELGDSALYFCASSAGGNVGGNYGYTFGSGTRLTVV.

V and J are TRBV7-9 and TRBJ2-1; the D gene could be TRBD1 or TRBD2 (5 bases each). Germline V CDR1 and CDR2: SEHNR, FQNEAQ (reference sequence). This CDR3 is 16 amino acids long. Trimming removed 7 bases at V and 10 bases at J, with 26 bases between. The CDR3 sequence: CASTTRNGARFTEQFF. CDR3 bases: TGTGCCAGCACCACTCGAAACGGGGCGAGATTCACCGAGCAGTTCTTC.

The chain uses TRBV4-1 and TRBJ2-7, with D possibly TRBD2 on 6 matching bases. CDR3 length: 13 residues. Trimming stripped 4 bases from V and 3 bases from J, with 10 bases between. The germline gives CDR1 MGHRA, CDR2 YSYEKL. The CDR3 loop reads CASSRDLLYEQYF. The DNA of the CDR3 is TGCGCCAGCAGCCGGGACTTACTCTACGAGCAGTACTTC.

Only a few counts were recorded for this clone. The rearrangement links TRBV5-1 to TRBJ1-2; D is possibly TRBD1 (5 bases). This CDR3 contains 13 residues. Trimming cost V 3 bases and J 8 bases, with 14 bases left between them. The germline gives CDR1 SGHRS, CDR2 YFSETQ. The CDR3 nucleotides are TGCGCCAGCAGCTGGGGGGGTCTGGGGGGCTACACCTTC. Its protein is CASSWGGLGGYTF. The entire variable domain, with the rest obtained from reference TRBV5-1 and TRBJ1-2, is as follows: KAGVTQTPRYLIKTRGQQVTLSCSPISGHRSVSWYQQTPGQGLQFLFEYFSETQRNKGNFPGRFSGRQFSNSRSEMNVSTLELGDSALYLCASSWGGLGGYTFGSGTRLTVV.

The sample holds one count of this clone. CDR3 amino acids: CASSVGWIANEKLFF. CDR3 in DNA: TGTGCCAGCAGCGTAGGATGGATAGCTAATGAAAAACTGTTTTTT. The chain links TRBV28 to TRBJ1-4; D remains unclear. The CDR3 length is 15 residues. V lost 6 bases, J lost 3 bases, and 14 bases lay in between. Germline CDR1 reads MDHEN; CDR2 reads SYDVKM.

This clone was picked up a small number of times. The chain couples TRBV27 to TRBJ2-2, with D possibly being TRBD1 (5 bases). Trimming stripped 1 base from V and 7 bases from J, with 10 bases between. Germline-derived CDR1 and CDR2 are MNHEY and SMNVEV (reference sequence). The CDR3 is 14 amino acids. CDR3 region: CASSLYQGDGELFF. The CDR3 DNA sequence: TGTGCCAGCAGTTTATACCAGGGCGACGGGGAGCTGTTTTTT.